This T cell receptor (beta chain) was identified during a study of cytomegalovirus exposure and HLA in healthy donors. Study results and limitations: Earlier results showed most TCR beta V segments being productive about 90% or about 30% of the time. CMV serostatus alone was available as immune exposure information. Three CMV-associated chains were confirmed in vitro to be specific for CMV antigens.

In the PCR, 60 Vbeta and 13 Jbeta primers were used. Produced via immunoSEQ multiplex PCR; TCRdb's table is partial and in-frame only. This repertoire shows over 65,000 clones, around 80% found once; its top ten account for 9% to 10%. Turning to this clone: Antigen: not known.

CDR3 length: 14 residues. V lost 3 bases and J 1 base, leaving 7 bases between the germline ends. Germline V gene data show CDR1 as MNHEY and CDR2 as SMNVEV (reference sequence). The rearrangement joins TRBV27 to TRBJ2-1; D is uncertain. This receptor was identified in a man between 40 and 49 years old in good health and CMV-seronegative. The sequenced material came from PBMCs. The CDR3 protein is CASSFRLSYNEQFF. The CDR3 DNA is TGTGCCAGCAGTTTCAGGCTGTCCTACAATGAGCAGTTCTTC.